These T cell receptor beta chains were read from a single sample in a study of shared clonotypes between healthy human individuals. Clones were sequenced by immunoSEQ multiplex PCR, and TCRdb holds only the in-frame ones, with some missing. Of about 2.1 million clones in the sample, about 93% are singletons; the top ten hold roughly 1.7%. Sample: naive CD8+ T cells from PBMCs. These receptors all stem from a man between 18 and 35 years old in good health. Some clones in this sample may be carry-over from other donors' samples. The CDR3 runs from the conserved cysteine through the conserved F or W. D genes are given only for firm matches. Clone size is shown for a subset of rows, as once, few, many or a class of expanded clone.

clone_size	j_call	d_call	v_call	cdr3_nt	cdr3_aa
NA	TRBJ1-1	NA	TRBV14	TGTGCCAGCAGCCAAGAGTGGCCCCGGAACACTGAAGCTTTCTTT	CASSQEWPRNTEAFF
NA	TRBJ2-5	NA	TRBV7-2	TGTGCCAGCAGCCCGACGGCGGGGCATCGGGAGACCCAGTACTTC	CASSPTAGHRETQYF
once	TRBJ1-5	NA	TRBV30	TGTGCCTGGAGTGTCGGGGCAGGGTATCAGCCCCAGCATTTT	CAWSVGAGYQPQHF
NA	TRBJ1-1	NA	TRBV28	TGTGCCAGCAGTTCACTCTACAGGGTGTTTACCCAAGCTTTCTTT	CASSSLYRVFTQAFF
NA	TRBJ2-1	TRBD1	TRBV9	TGTGCCAGCAGTCGACAGGGCCCCGGAGATGAGCAGTTCTTC	CASSRQGPGDEQFF
NA	TRBJ2-7	TRBD1	TRBV5-1	TGCGCCAGCAGCTTCCCCGGGACAGGGCGCCACGAGCAGTACTTC	CASSFPGTGRHEQYF
few	TRBJ1-1	TRBD1	TRBV5-5	TGTGCCAGCATCCAGGGGGCCGATTGGAACACTGAAGCTTTCTTT	CASIQGADWNTEAFF
NA	TRBJ2-2	TRBD2	TRBV7-2	TGTGCCAGCAGCCTGGGACTAGCGGGAGCCGGGGAGCTGTTTTTT	CASSLGLAGAGELFF
NA	TRBJ2-1	NA	TRBV6-5	TGTGCCAGCAGCCGAACAGGGATGGATGAGCAGTTCTTC	CASSRTGMDEQFF
NA	TRBJ1-1	NA	TRBV27	TGTGCCAGCAGGGGGGGACGGACGAACACTGAAGCTTTCTTT	CASRGGRTNTEAFF
NA	TRBJ2-7	NA	TRBV19	TGTGCCAGTGCCCCGGGATCCCGAGGCTACGAGCAGTACTTC	CASAPGSRGYEQYF
NA	TRBJ2-7	NA	TRBV21-1	TGTGCCAGCAGCAAATACCCTCGTCCGTCGACAGGGGTAGAGCTAGCGGCAAAATACGAGCAGTACTTC	CASSKYPRPSTGVELAAKYEQYF
NA	TRBJ1-5	NA	TRBV19	TGTGCCAGTAGAGGGAACCACAATCAGCCCCAGCATTTT	CASRGNHNQPQHF
NA	TRBJ2-3	TRBD2	TRBV29-1	TGCAGCGTTGAGGCGGGAGGGCCAACAGATACGCAGTATTTT	CSVEAGGPTDTQYF
NA	TRBJ1-4	NA	TRBV4-3	TGCGCCAGCAGCCAAGATAGAGTCGGCAGTTGGTTGGCACCATCCGGGGATGAAAAACTGTTTTTT	CASSQDRVGSWLAPSGDEKLFF
NA	TRBJ2-2	NA	TRBV10-3	TGTGCCATCACTCCAGAGAACACCGGGGAGCTGTTTTTT	CAITPENTGELFF
NA	TRBJ1-1	NA	TRBV19	TGTGCCAGTAGTAGTGCAGGGACCACTGAAGCTTTCTTT	CASSSAGTTEAFF
NA	TRBJ2-7	NA	TRBV6-5	TGTGCCAGCAGCTGGTTCGAGGCAGGGACCGAGCAGTACTTC	CASSWFEAGTEQYF
NA	TRBJ2-5	TRBD2	TRBV6-5	TGTGCCAGCAGTTACTCGGAGGGAGGGGAGACCCAGTACTTC	CASSYSEGGETQYF
NA	TRBJ1-1	NA	TRBV19	TGTGCCAGTAGTACCCCGACAGCGAACACTGAAGCTTTCTTT	CASSTPTANTEAFF
few	TRBJ2-7	TRBD2	TRBV27	TGTGCCAGCAGTTTCGGACTAGCGGGAGTATACGAGCAGTACTTC	CASSFGLAGVYEQYF
NA	TRBJ2-1	NA	TRBV11-1	TGTGCCAGCAGCCAGGGACTTAGGGATGAGCAGTTCTTC	CASSQGLRDEQFF
once	TRBJ2-7	TRBD2	TRBV2	TGTGCCAGCAGTGAAGGGAACGGGGGGGACTACGAGCAGTACTTC	CASSEGNGGDYEQYF
NA	TRBJ2-3	NA	TRBV7-2	TGTGCCAGCGGCCAGACCCTCCTTAGCACAGATACGCAGTATTTT	CASGQTLLSTDTQYF
NA	TRBJ2-3	TRBD1	TRBV10-3	TGTGCCATCAGTAAGGACAGGGGCAGCACAGATACGCAGTATTTT	CAISKDRGSTDTQYF
NA	TRBJ2-5	TRBD2	TRBV7-9	TGTGCCAGCAGCTTAGGGGGACTAGGGAGAGAGACCCAGTACTTC	CASSLGGLGRETQYF
NA	TRBJ2-4	NA	TRBV5-6	TGTGCCAGCAGCCCGAATTTGGCAGGGTTGACCATTCAGTACTTC	CASSPNLAGLTIQYF
NA	TRBJ1-2	TRBD1	TRBV5-7	TGTGCCAGCAGCCTACCGGGACAGGGCTATGGCTACACCTTC	CASSLPGQGYGYTF
NA	TRBJ2-7	TRBD1	TRBV29-1	TGCAGCGCCTTGACAGGGATCTACGAGCAGTACTTC	CSALTGIYEQYF
NA	TRBJ1-3	TRBD1	TRBV15	TGTGCCACCAGCACACGGACAGGACACCGAAACTCTGGAAACACCATATATTTT	CATSTRTGHRNSGNTIYF
NA	TRBJ1-4	TRBD1	TRBV7-6	TGTGCCAGCAGCGCCGGACAGGGGCAAAATGAAAAACTGTTTTTT	CASSAGQGQNEKLFF
NA	TRBJ1-6	NA	TRBV30	TGTGCCTGGAGTGAGGGGGGATCACCCCTCCACTTT	CAWSEGGSPLHF
NA	TRBJ2-7	TRBD2	TRBV30	TGTGCCTCTGAAGTAGCGGGATGGAGCGAGCAGTACTTC	CASEVAGWSEQYF
NA	TRBJ2-3	NA	TRBV21-1	TGTGCCAGCAGCAAGGCCGTTGGGGTAGCGGGGATTCCGACTAGCACAGATACGCAGTATTTT	CASSKAVGVAGIPTSTDTQYF
NA	TRBJ1-1	TRBD1	TRBV9	TGTGCCAGCAGCGCGACGGACAGGCCTAACACTGAAGCTTTCTTT	CASSATDRPNTEAFF
NA	TRBJ2-1	NA	TRBV6-1	TGTGCCAGCAGTGAGGACGCGCTAGTCAATGAGCAGTTCTTC	CASSEDALVNEQFF
NA	TRBJ2-7	TRBD1	TRBV6-6	TGTGCCAGCAGTCCCGGACAGGGCGGTCGGAGCGAGCAGTACTTC	CASSPGQGGRSEQYF
NA	TRBJ2-3	TRBD1	TRBV19	TGTGCCAGTAGTATCGGGACAGGGGGGAACACAGATACGCAGTATTTT	CASSIGTGGNTDTQYF
NA	TRBJ1-6	NA	TRBV9	TGTGCCAGCAGCCCCACGGGGACTGAAAATTCACCCCTCCACTTT	CASSPTGTENSPLHF
once	TRBJ2-1	TRBD2	TRBV5-1	TGCGCCAGCAGCCCCCGGGTAGCGGGGTCCGGTGAGCAGTTCTTC	CASSPRVAGSGEQFF
NA	TRBJ2-1	TRBD2	TRBV7-2	TGTGCCAGCAGAAAGACCGGGACTAGCGGGCAATACAATGAGCAGTTCTTC	CASRKTGTSGQYNEQFF
NA	TRBJ2-7	TRBD2	TRBV27	TGTGCCAGCAGTTTAAGAGCTAGCGGGATCGAGCAGTACTTC	CASSLRASGIEQYF
NA	TRBJ2-7	NA	TRBV28	TGTGCCAGCAGTTTCCATCGAACCTACGAGCAGTACTTC	CASSFHRTYEQYF
NA	TRBJ2-3	NA	TRBV27	TGTGCCACCGTAGACAGGAACACAGATACGCAGTATTTT	CATVDRNTDTQYF
NA	TRBJ2-2	NA	TRBV6-5	TGTGCCAGCAGTTACTCCTCAGGGATCGGGGAGCTGTTTTTT	CASSYSSGIGELFF
NA	TRBJ2-2	TRBD1	TRBV4-3	TGCGCCAGCAGTCGAAGCGGACAGGGGTATGACGGGGAGCTGTTTTTT	CASSRSGQGYDGELFF
NA	TRBJ2-7	NA	TRBV29-1	TGCAGCGTTCGAGGGGTAGGGGACTACGAGCAGTACTTC	CSVRGVGDYEQYF
NA	TRBJ1-2	NA	TRBV29-1	TGCAGCGTTGCCGAGTTAAGTGGCTACACCTTC	CSVAELSGYTF
NA	TRBJ2-1	TRBD2	TRBV7-9	TGTGCCAGCAGCTTTCCCGTAGCCCGACTAGCGGGAGTCGCGGATGAGCAGTTCTTC	CASSFPVARLAGVADEQFF
NA	TRBJ2-7	TRBD2	TRBV6-5	TGTGCCAGCAGTTACAGGGAGGGCTACGAGCAGTACTTC	CASSYREGYEQYF
NA	TRBJ2-1	NA	TRBV4-3	TGCGCCAGCAGCCCCCGCCATAGCGTCTATGAGCAGTTCTTC	CASSPRHSVYEQFF
NA	TRBJ1-3	TRBD1	TRBV2	TGTGCCAGCATTATGGGACAGACGCTCTCTGGAAACACCATATATTTT	CASIMGQTLSGNTIYF
NA	TRBJ1-5	NA	TRBV2	TGTGCCAGCAGTGAAGCGCTTGGGACTTATTTCAATCAGCCCCAGCATTTT	CASSEALGTYFNQPQHF
NA	TRBJ2-2	NA	TRBV6-5	TGTGCCAGCAGAAGCACCGGGGAGCTGTTTTTT	CASRSTGELFF
few	TRBJ1-1	NA	TRBV7-8	TGTGCCAGCAGCTTAGATCAACTGAACACTGAAGCTTTCTTT	CASSLDQLNTEAFF
NA	TRBJ2-2	NA	TRBV27	TGTGCCAGCACTACTAAGAGGAGCGGAGAAAACACCGGGGAGCTGTTTTTT	CASTTKRSGENTGELFF
NA	TRBJ2-7	NA	TRBV6-1	TGTGCCAGCAGGGTGGCTAGCGCCTACGAGCAGTACTTC	CASRVASAYEQYF
NA	TRBJ2-1	NA	TRBV6-5	TGTGCCAGCACCCCCTCCGGCAGGAGTCAAGATGAGCAGTTCTTC	CASTPSGRSQDEQFF
once	TRBJ2-2	NA	TRBV7-6	TGTGCCAGCAGCCCCCCGGTACCCGACGGGGAGCTGTTTTTT	CASSPPVPDGELFF